This is a list of T cell receptor beta chains from one sample in a study of blood T cell repertoires in COVID-19. Produced via immunoSEQ multiplex PCR; TCRdb's table is partial and in-frame only. The table shows roughly 140,000 clones, with around 90% occurring only once. What was sequenced was peripheral blood. These receptors all stem from a human donor in a cohort sampled during active COVID-19. Both conserved end residues are part of each CDR3. Each record gives: J gene, D gene, V gene, CDR3 DNA, CDR3 protein. A D gene is named only where the DNA matches it firmly.

j_call: TRBJ2-2; d_call: .; v_call: TRBV7-6; cdr3_nt: TGTGCCAGCAGCTTCGTGTCAGGGGCGCCCACCGGGGAGCTGTTTTTT; cdr3_aa: CASSFVSGAPTGELFF
j_call: TRBJ2-1; d_call: TRBD2; v_call: TRBV6-4; cdr3_nt: TGTGCCAGCAGTGACGGTTCGGGGGGGAACAATGAGCAGTTCTTC; cdr3_aa: CASSDGSGGNNEQFF
j_call: TRBJ2-7; d_call: .; v_call: TRBV5-5; cdr3_nt: TGTGCCAGCAGCTTCCAGACAGGAGCCTACGAGCAGTACTTC; cdr3_aa: CASSFQTGAYEQYF
j_call: TRBJ2-7; d_call: TRBD1; v_call: TRBV5-1; cdr3_nt: TGCGCCAGCAGCCTCGGACAGGGGGGTGGCTACGAGCAGTACTTC; cdr3_aa: CASSLGQGGGYEQYF
j_call: TRBJ1-2; d_call: .; v_call: TRBV7-9; cdr3_nt: TGTGCCAGCAGAGACGCCGCAGGAAAATTAAACTATGGCTACACCTTC; cdr3_aa: CASRDAAGKLNYGYTF
j_call: TRBJ2-3; d_call: TRBD2; v_call: TRBV27; cdr3_nt: TGTGCCAGCACCTGGACTAGCGGGAGGGTGGGTACGCAGTATTTT; cdr3_aa: CASTWTSGRVGTQYF
j_call: TRBJ2-2; d_call: .; v_call: TRBV12-3/TRBV12-4; cdr3_nt: TGTGCCAGCAGTTACGGGTGGGAGCTGTTTTTT; cdr3_aa: CASSYGWELFF
j_call: TRBJ2-3; d_call: TRBD2; v_call: TRBV25-1; cdr3_nt: TGTGCCAGCAGCACCAGCGGGAGAAGTAGAGATACGCAGTATTTT; cdr3_aa: CASSTSGRSRDTQYF
j_call: TRBJ2-3; d_call: .; v_call: TRBV5-1; cdr3_nt: TGCGCCAGCAGTTCGGGACTCCCCTCGGCAGATACGCAGTATTTT; cdr3_aa: CASSSGLPSADTQYF
j_call: TRBJ1-3; d_call: .; v_call: TRBV7-2; cdr3_nt: TGTGCCAGCAGTTCTCGGGGGAGCTCTGGAAACACCATATATTTT; cdr3_aa: CASSSRGSSGNTIYF